The clone carrying this TCR beta chain was found a few times. Antigen specificity is unknown. This sample was taken from a study of CD8 T cells in ankylosing spondylitis. Study results and caveats: Significant enrichment of disease-linked clones was reported in matched ankylosing spondylitis synovial fluid. Blood from ankylosing spondylitis patients appeared to carry a characteristic roughly eight-variant TCR beta motif.

TCRdb re-called the 5' RACE reads through MiXCR, storing one row per CDR3 protein. Found here are 380,000 or so distinct CDR3 sequences, approximately 22% of them singletons; the top ten hold around 12%. CDR1 and CDR2 from the germline V gene are MNHEY and SVGAGI. This CDR3 spans 13 amino acids. V lost 0 bases to trimming and J lost 4 bases, with 6 bases between them. The sample consisted of blood, either unsorted or a sorted T cell fraction (not recorded which). The V gene is TRBV6-5, the J gene TRBJ1-2; D ambiguous. The clonotype was recovered from a male donor with ankylosing spondylitis or in good health (not recorded which). The CDR3 spells CASSYSSLYGYTF. The CDR3 DNA follows: TGTGCCAGCAGTTACTCTTCGCTCTATGGCTACACCTTC.